Included here is one T cell receptor beta chain sequence, with context. V lost 6 bases, J lost 2 bases, and 8 bases lay in between. The CDR3 is made up of 13 amino acids. Germline V gene data show CDR1 as WSHSY and CDR2 as SAAADI. CD45RO-negative, CCR7-selected cells formed the naive CD8 fraction, which excluded terminally differentiated effector memory CD45RA+ cells. The data were taken from a study of shared clonotypes between healthy human individuals. Study context: Donors had three CD4 naive, three CD4 memory, two CD8 naive and one CD8 memory plate apiece.

Study processing details: Without quality scores, immunoSEQ junctional reads could not be filtered like full-length reads. Some clones are missing from TCRdb's copy, which holds only in-frame ones; the method was immunoSEQ multiplex PCR. From that table come the V and J calls and clone size; the DNA was used to work out D and trimming. Here the sample spans around 2,000,000 clones, about 95% being singletons. The sequence came from a man aged 18 to 29 in good health. Specimen: naive CD8+ T cells sorted from blood. The V and J genes are TRBV10-2 and TRBJ2-1; no definite D call. CDR3 in DNA: TGCGCCAGCAGCCCAGGACCCTACAATGAGCAGTTCTTC. This codes for CASSPGPYNEQFF.